This TCR beta chain was identified in a study of blood T cells in healthy people across ages. V shed 2 bases and J shed 7 bases, with 11 bases lying between them. The CDR3 spans 12 residues. Germline-derived CDR1 and CDR2 are DFQATT and SNEGSKA (reference sequence). This clonotype was counted once. Its antigen remains unknown. Then a second PCR, running about 6 to 11 cycles, was carried out with a sample-barcoded 5' primer and a J-beta primer mix. TCRdb analysed the 5' RACE reads with MiXCR anew, one entry per CDR3 protein. The sample shows 720,000 or so distinct CDR3 sequences, approximately 40% of them seen only once. General study points: Per million T cells, the diversity of TCR beta decreased roughly linearly as age advanced.

The sequencing input was blood. The TCR sequence derives from a man older than 75 in good health. The gene calls are TRBV20-1 and TRBJ1-2; maybe TRBD1 (6 bases). CDR3 sequence reads: CSARTTGVGYTF. CDR3 nucleotide sequence: TGCAGTGCTAGAACGACAGGAGTTGGCTACACCTTC.